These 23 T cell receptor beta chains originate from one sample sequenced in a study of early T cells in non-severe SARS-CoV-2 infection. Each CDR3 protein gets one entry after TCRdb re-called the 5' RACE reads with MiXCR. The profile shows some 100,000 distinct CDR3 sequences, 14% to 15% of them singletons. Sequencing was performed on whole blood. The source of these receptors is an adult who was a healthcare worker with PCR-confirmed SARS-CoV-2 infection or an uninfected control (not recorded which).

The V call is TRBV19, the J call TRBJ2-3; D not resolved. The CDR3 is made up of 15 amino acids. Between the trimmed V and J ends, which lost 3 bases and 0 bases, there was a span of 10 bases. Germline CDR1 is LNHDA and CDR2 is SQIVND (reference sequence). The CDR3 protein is CASSMSFGSTDTQYF. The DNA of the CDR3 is TGTGCCAGTAGTATGTCTTTCGGCAGCACAGATACGCAGTATTTT. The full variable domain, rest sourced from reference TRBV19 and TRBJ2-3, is DGGITQSPKYLFRKEGQNVTLSCEQNLNHDAMYWYRQDPGQGLRLIYYSQIVNDFQKGDIAEGYSVSREKKESFPLTVTSAQKNPTAFYLCASSMSFGSTDTQYFGPGTRLTVL.

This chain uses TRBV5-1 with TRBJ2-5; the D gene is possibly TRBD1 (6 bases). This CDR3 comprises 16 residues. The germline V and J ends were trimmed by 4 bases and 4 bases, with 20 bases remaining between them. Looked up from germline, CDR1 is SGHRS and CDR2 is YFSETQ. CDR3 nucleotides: TGCGCCAGCAGCCTCGGGACACCTAATAGACCAGAGACCCAGTACTTC. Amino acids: CASSLGTPNRPETQYF. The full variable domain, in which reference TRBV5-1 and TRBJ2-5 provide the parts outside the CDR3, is KAGVTQTPRYLIKTRGQQVTLSCSPISGHRSVSWYQQTPGQGLQFLFEYFSETQRNKGNFPGRFSGRQFSNSRSEMNVSTLELGDSALYLCASSLGTPNRPETQYFGPGTRLLVL.

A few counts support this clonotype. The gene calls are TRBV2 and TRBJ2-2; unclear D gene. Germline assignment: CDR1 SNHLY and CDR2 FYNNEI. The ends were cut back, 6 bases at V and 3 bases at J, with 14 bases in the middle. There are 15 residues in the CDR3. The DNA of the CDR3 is TGTGCCAGCAGAAATATGGCAGGATACACCGGGGAGCTGTTTTTT. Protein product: CASRNMAGYTGELFF.

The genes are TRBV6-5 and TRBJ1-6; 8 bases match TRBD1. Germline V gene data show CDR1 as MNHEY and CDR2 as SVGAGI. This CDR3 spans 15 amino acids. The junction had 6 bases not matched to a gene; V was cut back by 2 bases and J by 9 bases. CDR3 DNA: TGTGCCAGCAGTTACGGAGACAGGGGTGGTTCACCCCTCCACTTT. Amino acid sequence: CASSYGDRGGSPLHF.

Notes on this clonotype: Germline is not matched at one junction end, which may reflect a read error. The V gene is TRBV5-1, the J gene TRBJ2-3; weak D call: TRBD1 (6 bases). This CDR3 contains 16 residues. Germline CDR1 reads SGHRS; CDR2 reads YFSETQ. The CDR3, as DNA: TGCACCAGCAGCAAAGGACAGATTGGAGGCACAGATACGCAGTATTTT. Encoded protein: CTSSKGQIGGTDTQYF.

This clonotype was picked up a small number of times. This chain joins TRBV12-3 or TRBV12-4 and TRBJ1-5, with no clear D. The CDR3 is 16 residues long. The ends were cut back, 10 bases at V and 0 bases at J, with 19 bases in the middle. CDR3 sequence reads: CATRTTGRTSNQPQHF. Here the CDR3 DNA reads TGTGCCACCCGAACTACGGGGAGGACTAGCAATCAGCCCCAGCATTTT.

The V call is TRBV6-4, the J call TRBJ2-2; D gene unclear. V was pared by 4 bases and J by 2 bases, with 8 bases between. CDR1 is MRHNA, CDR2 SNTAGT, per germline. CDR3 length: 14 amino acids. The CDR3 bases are TGTGCCAGCAGTGGACAAATTAACACCGGGGAGCTGTTTTTT. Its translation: CASSGQINTGELFF.

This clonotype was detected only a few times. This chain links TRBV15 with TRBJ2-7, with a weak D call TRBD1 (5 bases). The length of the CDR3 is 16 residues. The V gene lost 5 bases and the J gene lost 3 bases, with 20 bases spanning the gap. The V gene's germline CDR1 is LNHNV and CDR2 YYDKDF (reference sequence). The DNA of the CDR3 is TGTGCCACCAGCGTCCTTAAAATGGGGCTTAGCTACGAGCAGTACGTC. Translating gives CATSVLKMGLSYEQYV.

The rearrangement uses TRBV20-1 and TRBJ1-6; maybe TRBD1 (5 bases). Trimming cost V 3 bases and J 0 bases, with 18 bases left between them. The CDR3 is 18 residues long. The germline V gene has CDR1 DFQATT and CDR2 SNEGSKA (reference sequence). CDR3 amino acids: CSARPPRTPSSYNSPLHF. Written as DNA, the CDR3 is TGCAGTGCTAGGCCTCCAAGGACACCTAGCTCCTATAATTCACCCCTCCACTTT.

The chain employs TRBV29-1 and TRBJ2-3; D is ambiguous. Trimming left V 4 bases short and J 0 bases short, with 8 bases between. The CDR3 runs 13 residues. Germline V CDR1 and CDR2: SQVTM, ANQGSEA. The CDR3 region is CSVVVGSTDTQYF. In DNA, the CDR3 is TGCAGCGTTGTTGTAGGGAGCACAGATACGCAGTATTTT.

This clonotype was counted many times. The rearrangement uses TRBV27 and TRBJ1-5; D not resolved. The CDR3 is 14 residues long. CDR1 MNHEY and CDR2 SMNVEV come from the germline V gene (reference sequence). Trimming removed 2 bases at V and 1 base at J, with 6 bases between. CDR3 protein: CASSLRVSNQPQHF. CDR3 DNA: TGTGCCAGCAGTTTACGGGTGAGCAATCAGCCCCAGCATTTT.

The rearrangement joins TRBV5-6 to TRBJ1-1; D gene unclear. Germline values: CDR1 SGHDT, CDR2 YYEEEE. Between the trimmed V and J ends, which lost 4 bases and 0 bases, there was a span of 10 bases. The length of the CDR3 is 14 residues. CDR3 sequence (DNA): TGTGCCAGCAGCCTGGATGGGATGAACACTGAAGCTTTCTTT. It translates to CASSLDGMNTEAFF. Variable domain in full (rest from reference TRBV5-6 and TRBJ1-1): DAGVTQSPTHLIKTRGQQVTLRCSPKSGHDTVSWYQQALGQGPQFIFQYYEEEERQRGNFPDRFSGHQFPNYSSELNVNALLLGDSALYLCASSLDGMNTEAFFGQGTRLTVV.

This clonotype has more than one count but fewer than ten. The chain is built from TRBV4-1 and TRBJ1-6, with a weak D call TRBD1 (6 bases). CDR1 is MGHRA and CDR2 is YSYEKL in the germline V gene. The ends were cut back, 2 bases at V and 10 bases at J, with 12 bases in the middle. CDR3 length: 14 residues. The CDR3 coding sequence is TGCGCCAGCAGCCAACTACAGGGAGGATCACCCCTCCACTTT. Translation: CASSQLQGGSPLHF.

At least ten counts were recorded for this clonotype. Written as DNA, the CDR3 is TGTGCCAGCAGCCGGGACTTGTCCGGGGAGCTGTTTTTT. Encoded protein: CASSRDLSGELFF. The chain links TRBV7-2 to TRBJ2-2; D possibly corresponds to TRBD2 (6 bases). V gave up 5 bases and J gave up 6 bases, with 10 bases separating them. The CDR3 loop spans 13 amino acids. Germline lookup yields CDR1 SGHTA and CDR2 FQGNSA.

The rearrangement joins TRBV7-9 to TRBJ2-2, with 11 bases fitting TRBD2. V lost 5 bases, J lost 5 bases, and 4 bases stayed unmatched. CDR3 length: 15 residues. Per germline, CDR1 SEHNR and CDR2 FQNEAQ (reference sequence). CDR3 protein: CASSTTSGDTGELFF. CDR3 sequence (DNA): TGTGCCAGCAGCACGACTAGCGGGGATACCGGGGAGCTGTTTTTT.

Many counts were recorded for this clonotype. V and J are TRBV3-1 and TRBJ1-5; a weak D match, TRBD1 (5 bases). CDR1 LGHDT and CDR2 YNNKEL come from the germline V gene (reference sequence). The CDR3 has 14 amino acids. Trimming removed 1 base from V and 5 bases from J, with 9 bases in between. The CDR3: CASSQAGRDQPQHF. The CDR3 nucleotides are TGTGCCAGCAGCCAAGCGGGGCGGGATCAGCCCCAGCATTTT.

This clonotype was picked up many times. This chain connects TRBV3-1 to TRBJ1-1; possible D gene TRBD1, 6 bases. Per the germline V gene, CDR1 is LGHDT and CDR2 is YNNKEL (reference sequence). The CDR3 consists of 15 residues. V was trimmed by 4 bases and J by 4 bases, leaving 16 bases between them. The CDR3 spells CASSPVGGGSTEAFF. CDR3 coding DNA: TGTGCCAGCAGCCCCGTCGGAGGGGGGAGCACTGAAGCTTTCTTT. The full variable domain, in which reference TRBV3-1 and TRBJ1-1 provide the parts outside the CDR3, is DTAVSQTPKYLVTQMGNDKSIKCEQNLGHDTMYWYKQDSKKFLKIMFSYNNKELIINETVPNRFSPKSPDKAHLNLHINSLELGDSAVYFCASSPVGGGSTEAFFGQGTRLTVV.

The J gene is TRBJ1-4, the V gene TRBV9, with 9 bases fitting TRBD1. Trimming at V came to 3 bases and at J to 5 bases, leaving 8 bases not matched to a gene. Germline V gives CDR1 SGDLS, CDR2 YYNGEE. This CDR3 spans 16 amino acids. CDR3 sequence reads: CASSASSGTGNEKLFF. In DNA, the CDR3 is TGTGCCAGCAGCGCTTCCTCCGGGACAGGGAATGAAAAACTGTTTTTT.

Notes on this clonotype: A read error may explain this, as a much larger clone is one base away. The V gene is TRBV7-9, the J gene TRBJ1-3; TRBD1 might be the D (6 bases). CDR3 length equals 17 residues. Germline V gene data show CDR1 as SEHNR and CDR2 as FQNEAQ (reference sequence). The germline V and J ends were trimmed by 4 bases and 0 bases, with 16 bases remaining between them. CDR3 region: CASSSRAGDSSGNTIYF. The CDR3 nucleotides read TGTGCCAGCAGCTCTCGGGCAGGGGATTCCTCTGGAAACACCATATATTTT.

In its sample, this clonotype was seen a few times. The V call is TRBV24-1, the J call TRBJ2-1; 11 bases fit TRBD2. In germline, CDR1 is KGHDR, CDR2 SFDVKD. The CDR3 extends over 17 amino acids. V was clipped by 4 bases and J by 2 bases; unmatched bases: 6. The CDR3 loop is CATSDASGGFTYNEQFF. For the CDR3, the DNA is TGTGCCACCAGTGACGCTAGCGGGGGGTTTACCTACAATGAGCAGTTCTTC.

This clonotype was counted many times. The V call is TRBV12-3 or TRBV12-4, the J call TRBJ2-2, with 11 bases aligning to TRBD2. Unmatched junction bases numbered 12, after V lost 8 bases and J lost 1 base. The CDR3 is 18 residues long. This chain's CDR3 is CASDLSGGAERNTGELFF. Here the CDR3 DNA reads TGTGCCAGCGACCTTAGCGGGGGGGCCGAGAGGAACACCGGGGAGCTGTTTTTT.

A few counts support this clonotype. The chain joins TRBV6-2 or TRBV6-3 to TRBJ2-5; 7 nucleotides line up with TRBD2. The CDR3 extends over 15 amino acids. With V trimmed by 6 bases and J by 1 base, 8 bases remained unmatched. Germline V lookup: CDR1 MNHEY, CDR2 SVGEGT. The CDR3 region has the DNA TGTGCCAGCAGAACAGCGGGGCTAATCCAAGAGACCCAGTACTTC. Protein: CASRTAGLIQETQYF.

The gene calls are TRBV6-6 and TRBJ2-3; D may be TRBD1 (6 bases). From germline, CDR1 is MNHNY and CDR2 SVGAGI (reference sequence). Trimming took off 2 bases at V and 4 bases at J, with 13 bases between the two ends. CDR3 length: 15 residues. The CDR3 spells CASSYDGQGSDTQYF. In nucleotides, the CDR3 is TGTGCCAGCAGTTACGATGGGCAGGGGTCAGATACGCAGTATTTT.